These 16 T cell receptor beta chains originate from one sample sequenced in a study of blood T cell repertoires in COVID-19. Produced via immunoSEQ multiplex PCR; TCRdb's table is partial and in-frame only. The sample holds 200,000 or so clones, about 85% seen once. The sequencing sample was made of peripheral blood. The origin of the receptors is a man between 70 and 80 years old with active or convalescent COVID-19.

The rearrangement joins TRBV9 to TRBJ2-3, with 11 positions matching TRBD2. From germline, CDR1 is SGDLS and CDR2 YYNGEE. CDR3 length: 16 amino acids. V dropped 0 bases and J dropped 5; count of bases not matched to a gene: 5. The CDR3 DNA reads as TGTGCCAGCAGCGTAGCACTAGCGGGGGTAGGAGATACGCAGTATTTT. As protein: CASSVALAGVGDTQYF. Filled out from reference TRBV9 and TRBJ2-3, the complete variable domain reads DSGVTQTPKHLITATGQRVTLRCSPRSGDLSVYWYQQSLDQGLQFLIQYYNGEERAKGNILERFSAQQFPDLHSELNLSSLELGDSALYFCASSVALAGVGDTQYFGPGTRLTVL.

This clone has a handful of counts. V and J are TRBV5-4 and TRBJ2-6; the D gene is possibly TRBD1 (5 bases). Deletions cut 5 bases from V and 0 bases from J, with 18 bases between. The germline CDR1 and CDR2 sequences are SGHNT and YYREEE (reference sequence). The CDR3 totals 18 residues. CDR3 sequence: CASRPLGADHSGANVLTF. The CDR3 DNA sequence: TGTGCCAGCAGACCTCTTGGGGCGGACCACTCTGGGGCCAACGTCCTGACTTTC.

The chain links TRBV27 to TRBJ1-5; D not certain. The CDR3 has 18 amino acids. In germline, CDR1 is MNHEY, CDR2 SMNVEV (reference sequence). Trimming took off 6 bases at V and 3 bases at J, with 24 bases between the two ends. The CDR3 DNA reads TGTGCCAGCAGACCACATAGAGGGAATATTTTATCCAATCAGCCCCAGCATTTT. Protein product: CASRPHRGNILSNQPQHF.

The chain joins TRBV6-5 to TRBJ2-5; no definite D call. This CDR3 spans 12 amino acids. CDR1 MNHEY and CDR2 SVGAGI come from the germline V gene. Trimming stripped 7 bases from V and 7 bases from J, with 13 bases between. The CDR3 coding sequence is TGTGCCAGCACTACTACCCTGGGGACCCAGTACTTC. Amino acid sequence: CASTTTLGTQYF.

In nucleotides, the CDR3 is TGTGCCAGTAACGCATGGGATAGGGGGAATCAGCCCCAGCATTTT. Translating it yields CASNAWDRGNQPQHF. The chain uses TRBV19 and TRBJ1-5; tentatively, D is TRBD1 (6 bases). V was shortened by 7 bases and J by 4 bases, with 17 bases between the two germline ends. The CDR3 contains 15 residues. Per the germline V gene, CDR1 is LNHDA and CDR2 is SQIVND (reference sequence).

The chain uses TRBV27 and TRBJ1-1, with TRBD1 matching 12 bases. J gave up 0 bases and V 6 bases, and 2 bases lay outside the gene matches. CDR3 size: 15 residues. CDR1 and CDR2 from the germline V gene are MNHEY and SMNVEV (reference sequence). The CDR3 loop reads CASRRDRGLNTEAFF. Here the CDR3 DNA reads TGTGCCAGCAGGAGGGACAGGGGGCTGAACACTGAAGCTTTCTTT.

This chain uses TRBV19 with TRBJ2-4; D perhaps matches TRBD2 (6 bases). The germline V gene encodes CDR1 LNHDA and CDR2 SQIVND (reference sequence). The CDR3 contains 13 residues. Trimming took off 4 bases at V and 11 bases at J, with 15 bases between the two ends. This CDR3 reads CASSNHATSFQYF. The CDR3 DNA sequence: TGTGCCAGTAGTAACCACGCGACTAGTTTTCAGTACTTC.

The rearrangement links TRBV4-3 to TRBJ2-1, with 10 bases aligning to TRBD2. Germline V gene lookup returns CDR1 LGHNA and CDR2 YSLEER. This CDR3 contains 15 residues. With V trimmed by 1 base and J by 9 bases, 6 bases remained unmatched. The CDR3 reads CASSQVSGGSTEQFF. DNA for the CDR3: TGCGCCAGCAGCCAAGTTAGCGGGGGGTCAACTGAGCAGTTCTTC.

As DNA, the CDR3 is TGTGCCACACAGGGTTCTGGGGAGCTGTTTTTT. Protein sequence: CATQGSGELFF. This chain connects TRBV12-3 or TRBV12-4 to TRBJ2-2; perhaps TRBD1 as D (6 bases). The germline V and J ends were trimmed by 10 bases and 8 bases, with 11 bases remaining between them. This CDR3 has 11 amino acids.

This chain links TRBV3-1 (or the pseudogene TRBV3-2) with TRBJ1-4; maybe TRBD1 (5 bases). CDR3 size: 17 residues. Germline-derived CDR1 and CDR2 are LGHDT and YNNKEL (reference sequence). Trimming shortened V by 2 bases and J by 3 bases, and 16 bases separated the two germline ends. This chain's CDR3 is CASSQMGSWGPNEKLFF. In nucleotides, the CDR3 is TGTGCCAGCAGCCAAATGGGGTCATGGGGCCCTAATGAAAAACTGTTTTTT.

The J gene is TRBJ2-1, the V gene TRBV24-1, with TRBD1 matching 12 bases. The CDR3 consists of 14 residues. The V and J ends lost 11 bases and 8 bases, in that order; junction bases with no gene match: 9. Germline assignment: CDR1 KGHDR and CDR2 SFDVKD. This CDR3 reads CAIAGTGGMDEQFF. For the CDR3, the DNA is TGTGCCATAGCCGGGACAGGGGGCATGGATGAGCAGTTCTTC.

The V call is TRBV12-5, the J call TRBJ2-3; 15 positions agree with TRBD2. CDR1 and CDR2 (germline): LGHNT, FRNRAP. The CDR3 is made up of 15 amino acids. The V and J ends lost 1 base and 10 bases, in that order; junction bases with no gene match: 3. The CDR3 spells CASGLEGLAGGSQYF. The CDR3 DNA is TGTGCTAGTGGTTTGGAGGGACTAGCGGGGGGATCGCAGTATTTT.

The V call is TRBV6-5, the J call TRBJ1-2; 9 nucleotides agree with TRBD1. Germline V gives CDR1 MNHEY, CDR2 SVGAGI. The CDR3 spans 13 residues. J gave up 5 bases and V 6 bases, and 4 bases lay outside the gene matches. The CDR3 loop is CASSPDRGYGYTF. In nucleotides, the CDR3 is TGTGCCAGCAGCCCCGACAGGGGGTATGGCTACACCTTC.

The V and J genes are TRBV5-1 and TRBJ1-2; D may be TRBD1 (6 bases). Trimming removed 2 bases from V and 5 bases from J, with 10 bases in between. In germline, CDR1 is SGHRS, CDR2 YFSETQ. This CDR3 contains 13 residues. CDR3 loop: CASSLPQGYGYTF. The DNA for the CDR3 is TGCGCCAGCAGCTTACCTCAGGGGTATGGCTACACCTTC.

The CDR3 DNA is TGTGCCAGCAGCCCCCAGGTAATCGGCTCATCACCCCTCCACTTT. It specifies CASSPQVIGSSPLHF. V is TRBV3-1 (or the pseudogene TRBV3-2) and J is TRBJ1-6; D is unresolved. The CDR3 runs 15 residues. Germline loops: CDR1 LGHDT, CDR2 YNNKEL (reference sequence). V was cut by 4 bases and J by 10 bases, with 17 bases left in between.

The V call is TRBV28, the J call TRBJ2-5; possible D gene TRBD2, 5 bases. This CDR3 region has 12 residues. V dropped 4 bases and J dropped 4 bases, with 7 bases sitting between them. From germline, CDR1 is MDHEN and CDR2 SYDVKM. The chain's CDR3 is CASSYGGETQYF. CDR3 coding DNA: TGTGCCAGCAGTTATGGAGGAGAGACCCAGTACTTC.